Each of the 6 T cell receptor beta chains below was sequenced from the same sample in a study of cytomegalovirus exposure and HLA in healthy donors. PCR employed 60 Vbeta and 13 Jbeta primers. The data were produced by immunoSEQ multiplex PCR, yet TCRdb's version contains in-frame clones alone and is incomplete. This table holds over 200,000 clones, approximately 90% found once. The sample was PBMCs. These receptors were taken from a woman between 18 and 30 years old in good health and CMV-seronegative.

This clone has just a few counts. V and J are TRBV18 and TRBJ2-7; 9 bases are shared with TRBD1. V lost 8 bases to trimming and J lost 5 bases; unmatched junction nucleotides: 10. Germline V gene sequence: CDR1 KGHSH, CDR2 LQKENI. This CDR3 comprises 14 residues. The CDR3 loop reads CASHPGTGKDEQYF. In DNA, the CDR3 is TGTGCCAGCCACCCGGGGACAGGGAAGGACGAGCAGTACTTC. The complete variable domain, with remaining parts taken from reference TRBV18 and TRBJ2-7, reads NAGVMQNPRHLVRRRGQEARLRCSPMKGHSHVYWYRQLPEEGLKFMVYLQKENIIDESGMPKERFSAEFPKEGPSILRIQQVVRGDSAAYFCASHPGTGKDEQYFGPGTRLTVT.

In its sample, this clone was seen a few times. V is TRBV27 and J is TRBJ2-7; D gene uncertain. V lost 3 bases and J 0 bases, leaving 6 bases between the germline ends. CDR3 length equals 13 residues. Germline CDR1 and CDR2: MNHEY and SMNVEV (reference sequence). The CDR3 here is CASSFRNSYEQYF. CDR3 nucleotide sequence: TGTGCCAGCAGTTTCAGGAACTCCTACGAGCAGTACTTC.

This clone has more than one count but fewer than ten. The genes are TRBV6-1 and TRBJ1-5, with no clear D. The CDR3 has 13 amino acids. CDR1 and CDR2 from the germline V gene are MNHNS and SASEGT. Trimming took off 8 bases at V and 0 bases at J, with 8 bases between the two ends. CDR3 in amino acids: CASAGYSNQPQHF. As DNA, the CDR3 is TGTGCCAGCGCAGGTTATAGCAATCAGCCCCAGCATTTT.

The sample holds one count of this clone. In DNA form, the CDR3 reads TGTGCCAGCAGCAGTCCGGCCAGGGGGTACGAGCAGTACTTC. Protein: CASSSPARGYEQYF. This chain links TRBV27 with TRBJ2-7, with 7 bases that match TRBD1. Germline V gene data show CDR1 as MNHEY and CDR2 as SMNVEV (reference sequence). CDR3 length equals 14 residues. After removal of 6 bases from V and 4 bases from J, the junction contained 9 bases not matched to a gene.

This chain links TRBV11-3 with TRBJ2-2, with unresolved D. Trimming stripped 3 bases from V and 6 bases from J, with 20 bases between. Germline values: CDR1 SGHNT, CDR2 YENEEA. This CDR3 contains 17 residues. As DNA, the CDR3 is TGTGCCAGCAGCTTGAGGCACTCCCGAGGTCCCGCCGGGGAGCTGTTTTTT. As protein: CASSLRHSRGPAGELFF.

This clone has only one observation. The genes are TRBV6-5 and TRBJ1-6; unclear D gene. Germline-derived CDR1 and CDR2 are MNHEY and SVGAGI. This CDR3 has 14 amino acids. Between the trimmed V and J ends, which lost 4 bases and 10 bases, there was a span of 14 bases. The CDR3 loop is CASSSSVGRSPLHF. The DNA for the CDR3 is TGTGCCAGCAGTTCCTCTGTTGGGCGATCACCCCTCCACTTT.